One and the same sample provided the 27 T cell receptor beta chains below, sequenced in a study of OX40 agonist ivuxolimab in advanced cancers. The protocol was immunoSEQ multiplex PCR, while the TCRdb copy is restricted to in-frame clones and leaves out a portion. Among nearly 85,000 clones listed, approximately 86% were seen once. This specimen was CD4+ or CD8+ T cells sorted from blood, taken in a trial of the OX40 agonist ivuxolimab. The source is an adult with an advanced solid tumor such as melanoma, head and neck, liver or kidney cancer.

The chain joins TRBV7-2 to TRBJ1-2; TRBD1 aligns across 7 bases. Germline V gene data show CDR1 as SGHTA and CDR2 as FQGNSA. V lost 5 bases and J lost 2; bases outside the gene matches: 2. This CDR3 contains 13 residues. The CDR3: CASSAGQNYGYTF. The CDR3 DNA is TGTGCCAGCAGCGCGGGACAGAACTATGGCTACACCTTC.

The V call is TRBV5-4, the J call TRBJ2-3; tentative D call: TRBD1 (6 bases). The CDR3 loop spans 17 amino acids. V was trimmed by 0 bases and J by 5 bases, leaving 19 bases between them. The germline V gene has CDR1 SGHNT and CDR2 YYREEE (reference sequence). The chain's CDR3 is CASSLALPLRRGDTQYF. The CDR3 nucleotides are TGTGCCAGCAGCTTGGCTCTTCCCCTCCGCAGGGGAGATACGCAGTATTTT.

Written as DNA, the CDR3 is TGTGCCAGTAGGAGTGCGGGGGGCCATGGTAATGAGCAGTTCTTC. This encodes CASRSAGGHGNEQFF. The V gene is TRBV19, the J gene TRBJ2-1, with 8 bases identical to TRBD2. V was clipped by 6 bases and J by 7 bases; unmatched bases: 11. The CDR3 is made up of 15 amino acids. Germline V gene sequence: CDR1 LNHDA, CDR2 SQIVND (reference sequence).

In its sample, this clone was seen a few times. The chain combines TRBV6-4 with TRBJ2-2; perhaps TRBD2 as D (7 bases). Per the germline V gene, CDR1 is MRHNA and CDR2 is SNTAGT. The CDR3 totals 13 residues. V lost 6 bases, J lost 4 bases, and 9 bases lay in between. The CDR3 DNA reads as TGTGCCAGCAGGCGGGGGCGCACCGGGGAGCTGTTTTTT. It is translated as CASRRGRTGELFF.

This clone is a singleton in its sample. V is TRBV6-4 and J is TRBJ2-1; D gene uncertain. V gave up 2 bases and J gave up 5 bases, with 13 bases separating them. Germline CDR1 and CDR2: MRHNA and SNTAGT. The CDR3 covers 15 residues. CDR3 sequence (DNA): TGTGCCAGCAGTGACGTGGGCCTCCCCGACAATGAGCAGTTCTTC. It yields the protein CASSDVGLPDNEQFF.

The chain uses TRBV2 and TRBJ2-1; a possible D gene is TRBD2 (6 bases). Germline V CDR1 and CDR2: SNHLY, FYNNEI. The CDR3 contains 16 residues. V dropped 5 bases and J dropped 2 bases, with 16 bases sitting between them. The CDR3 here is CASSPMGRGPYNEQFF. CDR3 nucleotide sequence: TGTGCCAGCAGTCCCATGGGGCGGGGCCCCTACAATGAGCAGTTCTTC.

This sequence joins TRBV29-1 and TRBJ1-2; possibly TRBD1 for D (6 bases). CDR3 length: 12 amino acids. Trimming removed 7 bases from V and 0 bases from J, with 9 bases in between. CDR1 is SQVTM, CDR2 ANQGSEA, per germline. For the CDR3, the DNA is TGCAGCGGGGAGGGGGCTAACTATGGCTACACCTTC. Amino acids: CSGEGANYGYTF. The entire variable domain, with the rest obtained from reference TRBV29-1 and TRBJ1-2, is as follows: SAVISQKPSRDICQRGTSLTIQCQVDSQVTMMFWYRQQPGQSLTLIATANQGSEATYESGFVIDKFPISRPNLTFSTLTVSNMSPEDSSIYLCSGEGANYGYTFGSGTRLTVV.

V usage is TRBV6-6 and J usage is TRBJ2-5; D possibly corresponds to TRBD1 (5 bases). The germline V gene has CDR1 MNHNY and CDR2 SVGAGI (reference sequence). The V and J ends lost 5 bases and 2 bases respectively, with 9 bases between them. This CDR3 comprises 13 residues. The CDR3 nucleotides read TGTGCCAGCAGTGCCCAGGGACAAGAGACCCAGTACTTC. Amino acids: CASSAQGQETQYF.

The chain carries TRBV7-3 and TRBJ1-2; no reliable D call. This CDR3 has 16 residues. V was trimmed by 5 bases and J by 1 base, leaving 17 bases between them. Germline lookup yields CDR1 SGHTA and CDR2 FQGTGA. As DNA, the CDR3 is TGTGCCAGCAGCCCAGGCGGCGCAGGCGGTAACTATGGCTACACCTTC. This codes for CASSPGGAGGNYGYTF.

The J gene is TRBJ2-7, the V gene TRBV2; D not resolved. Germline V lookup: CDR1 SNHLY, CDR2 FYNNEI. The CDR3 runs 14 residues. V was shortened by 7 bases and J by 2 bases, with 15 bases between the two germline ends. Written as DNA, the CDR3 is TGTGCCAGCAAGCCCCAGCTTTCCCCCTACGAGCAGTACTTC. This translates into CASKPQLSPYEQYF.

This chain joins TRBV10-3 and TRBJ2-5, with a tentative D call TRBD1 (6 bases). Per the germline V gene, CDR1 is ENHRY and CDR2 is SYGVKD. The length of the CDR3 is 14 residues. The V and J ends lost 5 bases and 1 base respectively, with 11 bases between them. In DNA form, the CDR3 reads TGTGCCATCAGTCGTGGACAGTCCCAAGAGACCCAGTACTTC. Its protein product is CAISRGQSQETQYF.

The chain carries TRBV28 and TRBJ2-7; D not resolved. There are 12 residues in the CDR3. Per the germline V gene, CDR1 is MDHEN and CDR2 is SYDVKM. V lost 3 bases, J lost 11 bases, and 14 bases lay in between. The CDR3 loop reads CASSFSSSAEYF. CDR3 coding DNA: TGTGCCAGCAGTTTTTCCAGCTCTGCTGAGTACTTC.

This clone came up once. The chain has TRBV7-2 and TRBJ1-5, with a possible D match to TRBD1 (6 bases). The V gene's germline CDR1 is SGHTA and CDR2 FQGNSA. The CDR3 consists of 15 residues. The V end was cut by 2 bases, the J end by 9 bases, with 17 bases between. The CDR3, as DNA: TGTGCCAGCAGCTTACGAACAGGGCCGGATCGGCCCCAGCATTTT. As protein: CASSLRTGPDRPQHF. The full variable domain, in which reference TRBV7-2 and TRBJ1-5 provide the parts outside the CDR3, is GAGVSQSPSNKVTEKGKDVELRCDPISGHTALYWYRQSLGQGLEFLIYFQGNSAPDKSGLPSDRFSAERTGGSVSTLTIQRTQQEDSAVYLCASSLRTGPDRPQHFGDGTRLSIL.

The chain combines TRBV28 with TRBJ2-3, with a tentative D call TRBD1 (6 bases). Looked up from germline, CDR1 is MDHEN and CDR2 is SYDVKM. The CDR3 spans 14 residues. V dropped 2 bases and J dropped 2 bases, with 8 bases sitting between them. In DNA form, the CDR3 reads TGTGCCAGCAGTTTAGCAGGGGCCACAGATACGCAGTATTTT. Protein: CASSLAGATDTQYF. The variable domain in full, completed from reference TRBV28 and TRBJ2-3, reads DVKVTQSSRYLVKRTGEKVFLECVQDMDHENMFWYRQDPGLGLRLIYFSYDVKMKEKGDIPEGYSVSREKKERFSLILESASTNQTSMYLCASSLAGATDTQYFGPGTRLTVL.

The rearrangement joins TRBV7-8 to TRBJ2-5; the match to TRBD1 covers 9 bases. The CDR3 has 15 residues. The V gene's germline CDR1 is SGHVS and CDR2 FQNEAQ. V was pared by 3 bases and J by 2 bases, with 4 bases of the junction left unmatched. The CDR3: CASSFRTGDQETQYF. CDR3 DNA sequence: TGTGCCAGCAGCTTCCGGACAGGGGATCAAGAGACCCAGTACTTC.

This rearrangement joins TRBV5-4 to TRBJ2-1; D is perhaps TRBD1 (6 bases). Per the germline V gene, CDR1 is SGHNT and CDR2 is YYREEE (reference sequence). The CDR3 is 15 residues long. Trimming removed 3 bases at V and 0 bases at J, with 10 bases between. DNA of the CDR3: TGTGCCAGCAGCTCTAGACAGGACTCCTACAATGAGCAGTTCTTC. Protein: CASSSRQDSYNEQFF. Together with reference TRBV5-4 and TRBJ2-1, the CDR3 gives the full variable domain: ETGVTQSPTHLIKTRGQQVTLRCSSQSGHNTVSWYQQALGQGPQFIFQYYREEENGRGNFPPRFSGLQFPNYSSELNVNALELDDSALYLCASSSRQDSYNEQFFGPGTRLTVL.

CDR3 protein: CASSISGIPNSPLHF. The CDR3 DNA is TGTGCCAGTAGTATATCGGGAATCCCCAATTCACCCCTCCACTTT. J is TRBJ1-6 and V is TRBV19; D is ambiguous. CDR3 length equals 15 residues. With 2 bases removed from V and 7 bases from J, the gap between germline ends came to 12 bases. Germline values: CDR1 LNHDA, CDR2 SQIVND (reference sequence).

This clone occurred once. The chain links TRBV19 to TRBJ1-1; D is unclear. The CDR3 contains 13 residues. Germline assignment: CDR1 LNHDA and CDR2 SQIVND (reference sequence). Deletions cut 9 bases from V and 6 bases from J, with 17 bases between. Written as DNA, the CDR3 is TGTGCCAGCCCCCGTGAGCCGGGCGCTGAAGCTTTCTTT. It is translated as CASPREPGAEAFF.

The chain couples TRBV6-5 to TRBJ1-2; a possible D gene is TRBD1 (6 bases). Between the trimmed V and J ends, which lost 5 bases and 8 bases, there was a span of 12 bases. The germline CDR1 and CDR2 sequences are MNHEY and SVGAGI. The CDR3 is 12 residues long. The CDR3 sequence is CASSPGARGYTF. Written as DNA, the CDR3 is TGTGCCAGCAGTCCAGGGGCAAGGGGCTACACCTTC.

This clone has only a few counts. The J gene is TRBJ2-5, the V gene TRBV11-2; D gene unclear. Germline V CDR1 and CDR2: SGHAT, FQNNGV. V dropped 0 bases and J dropped 7 bases, with 9 bases sitting between them. The CDR3 is made up of 13 amino acids. The CDR3 DNA reads TGTGCCAGCAGCTTAGACCCGCACGGGACCCAGTACTTC. Translating gives CASSLDPHGTQYF.

The chain joins TRBV5-4 to TRBJ1-1; D ambiguous. Trimming took 8 bases from V and 4 from J, leaving 21 bases between them. Germline loops: CDR1 SGHNT, CDR2 YYREEE (reference sequence). The CDR3 is made up of 15 amino acids. CDR3 sequence reads: CASQPRAGYGTEAFF. The CDR3 bases are TGTGCCAGTCAGCCTAGGGCGGGCTATGGCACTGAAGCTTTCTTT.

This clone was counted a single time. The J gene is TRBJ1-2, the V gene TRBV7-2, with D possibly matching TRBD1 (5 bases). Per the germline V gene, CDR1 is SGHTA and CDR2 is FQGNSA. Trimming removed 5 bases from V and 2 bases from J, with 6 bases in between. This CDR3 is 12 amino acids long. The DNA of the CDR3 is TGTGCCAGCAGCCGGGACAACTATGGCTACACCTTC. Protein product: CASSRDNYGYTF.

CDR3: CAWSAGPSNTEAFF. CDR3 in DNA: TGTGCCTGGAGTGCCGGACCTTCGAACACTGAAGCTTTCTTT. The chain carries TRBV30 and TRBJ1-1; no clear D gene. With 1 base removed from V and 1 base from J, the gap between germline ends came to 10 bases. CDR1 GTSNPN and CDR2 SVGIG come from the germline V gene (reference sequence). The CDR3 sequence is 14 residues long.

The V call is TRBV7-3, the J call TRBJ1-2; 7 nucleotides match TRBD1. The CDR3 contains 14 residues. The junction had 6 bases not matched to a gene; V was cut back by 5 bases and J by 3 bases. Germline loops: CDR1 SGHTA, CDR2 FQGTGA. CDR3 in DNA: TGTGCCAGCAGCACGGCAGGGGGAGACTATGGCTACACCTTC. This encodes CASSTAGGDYGYTF.

By share, this clone counts as hyperexpanded. The chain employs TRBV6-5 and TRBJ1-3; D gene ambiguous. V was cut by 2 bases and J by 3 bases, with 8 bases left in between. This CDR3 comprises 14 residues. CDR1 is MNHEY and CDR2 is SVGAGI in the germline V gene. The CDR3 region has the DNA TGTGCCAGCAGTTACACTACAAGTGGAAACACCATATATTTT. As protein: CASSYTTSGNTIYF.

The gene calls are TRBV30 and TRBJ1-1; D is possibly TRBD1 (5 bases). In germline, CDR1 is GTSNPN, CDR2 SVGIG (reference sequence). The V and J ends lost 3 bases and 0 bases respectively, with 8 bases between them. The CDR3 loop spans 13 amino acids. The CDR3 here is CAWSGHMNTEAFF. The CDR3 DNA reads as TGTGCCTGGAGCGGACACATGAACACTGAAGCTTTCTTT.

The rearrangement links TRBV19 to TRBJ2-3; 9 nucleotides agree with TRBD2. Germline CDR1 and CDR2: LNHDA and SQIVND (reference sequence). The CDR3 is 15 amino acids. V shed 3 bases, J shed 5 bases, and the junction held 6 bases outside the gene matches. As DNA, the CDR3 is TGTGCCAGTAGTATCAAGCGGGGGGAGCGAGATACGCAGTATTTT. Its protein product is CASSIKRGERDTQYF.